The 14 T cell receptor beta chains below come from one sample, sequenced in a study of blood T cells in healthy people across ages. A J-beta primer mix and a sample-barcoded 5' primer were used in a second PCR of about 6 to 12 cycles. In TCRdb, the 5' RACE reads were re-called with MiXCR into one record per CDR3 protein. Counted here are 650,000 or so distinct CDR3 sequences, 52% occurring once; the ten biggest clones make up roughly 13%. The material sequenced was blood. The receptors were gathered from a woman over 75 in good health.

This clonotype was counted a few times. At one end the junction does not follow the germline gene, possibly because of a read error. The rearrangement joins TRBV5-5 to TRBJ2-3; 11 bases are shared with TRBD1. Looked up from germline, CDR1 is SGHKS and CDR2 is YYEKEE (reference sequence). The CDR3 is made up of 17 amino acids. In DNA form, the CDR3 reads TGTGCCAGCAGCTTGGCCCTGGACAGGGGGCGAACAGATGCGCAGTATTTT. Amino acid sequence: CASSLALDRGRTDAQYF. Filled out from reference TRBV5-5 and TRBJ2-3, the complete variable domain reads DAGVTQSPTHLIKTRGQQVTLRCSPISGHKSVSWYQQVLGQGPQFIFQYYEKEERGRGNFPDRFSARQFPNYSSELNVNALLLGDSALYLCASSLALDRGRTDAQYFGPGTRLTVL.

This clonotype was observed a few times. This chain uses TRBV20-1 with TRBJ2-2; no reliable D call. V was shortened by 2 bases and J by 2 bases, with 6 bases between the two germline ends. The CDR3 runs 13 residues. CDR1 and CDR2 from the germline V gene are DFQATT and SNEGSKA (reference sequence). CDR3 DNA: TGCAGTGCTAGATCCGGTAACACCGGGGAGCTGTTTTTT. Amino acid sequence: CSARSGNTGELFF.

The chain is built from TRBV5-1 and TRBJ2-7, with unresolved D. Near its end, the DNA agrees better with TRBJ2-5, so the J call may be wrong. This CDR3 is built from 12 residues. The germline CDR1 and CDR2 sequences are SGHRS and YFSETQ. This chain's CDR3 is CASSVDLETQYF. The CDR3 nucleotides read TGCGCCAGCAGCGTGGATTTAGAGACCCAGTACTTC.

This chain uses TRBV7-2 with TRBJ1-6; D unresolved. The CDR3 totals 12 residues. CDR1 is SGHTA and CDR2 is FQGNSA in the germline V gene. The V and J ends lost 2 bases and 11 bases respectively, with 7 bases between them. The CDR3 loop is CASSLFFPPLHF. CDR3 bases: TGTGCCAGCAGCTTATTCTTCCCACCCCTCCACTTT.

This clonotype was seen repeatedly, ten times or more. The V call is TRBV27, the J call TRBJ2-3; no clear D. Per germline, CDR1 MNHEY and CDR2 SMNVEV (reference sequence). This CDR3 has 10 amino acids. V dropped 8 bases and J dropped 6 bases, with 6 bases sitting between them. Here the CDR3 reads CASGRDTQYF. The CDR3 region has the DNA TGTGCCAGCGGCAGGGATACGCAGTATTTT.

The chain combines TRBV29-1 with TRBJ1-2; TRBD1 aligns across 9 bases. Germline-derived CDR1 and CDR2 are SQVTM and ANQGSEA. This CDR3 is built from 13 residues. Germline trimming cut 7 bases from V and 8 bases from J; bases unmatched to any gene: 11. In DNA, the CDR3 is TGCAGCGCTGCGGGACAGGGTGGAGAGGGCTACACCTTC. The encoded protein is CSAAGQGGEGYTF. The variable domain in full, completed from reference TRBV29-1 and TRBJ1-2, reads SAVISQKPSRDICQRGTSLTIQCQVDSQVTMMFWYRQQPGQSLTLIATANQGSEATYESGFVIDKFPISRPNLTFSTLTVSNMSPEDSSIYLCSAAGQGGEGYTFGSGTRLTVV.

This clonotype was recorded many times. The chain employs TRBV11-2 and TRBJ2-3; maybe TRBD1 (5 bases). V was pared by 1 base and J by 2 bases, with 19 bases between. Germline values: CDR1 SGHAT, CDR2 FQNNGV. The length of the CDR3 is 18 residues. CDR3 loop: CASSLGGWGPGSTDTQYF. The DNA of the CDR3 is TGTGCCAGCAGCTTAGGAGGTTGGGGCCCAGGGTCCACAGATACGCAGTATTTT.

To note about this clonotype: A read error is possible here, since a much larger clone lies one base away. The chain carries TRBV3-1 and TRBJ2-1, with D unclear. The CDR3 contains 16 residues. CDR1 and CDR2 from the germline V gene are LGHDT and YNNKEL (reference sequence). V was clipped by 4 bases and J by 1 base, with 14 bases between them. CDR3 bases: TGTGCCAGCAGCCCCCCCCTAGTACGGTCCTACAATGAGCAGTTCTTC. Translated: CASSPPLVRSYNEQFF.

On this clonotype itself: This may come from a read error, since a much larger clone is one base off. The chain couples TRBV5-1 to TRBJ2-3; D may be TRBD2 (6 bases). This CDR3 spans 15 amino acids. V was trimmed by 4 bases and J by 6 bases, leaving 18 bases between them. The V gene's germline CDR1 is SGHRS and CDR2 YFSETQ. The CDR3 here is CASSPGGSRSDTQYF. CDR3 in DNA: TGCGCCAGCAGCCCCGGGGGATCGCGCTCGGATACGCAGTATTTT.

Turning to this clonotype: A single base separates this from a much larger clone, so it may be a read error. The V call is TRBV18, the J call TRBJ2-1; TRBD2 matches 8 bases. Per germline, CDR1 KGHSH and CDR2 LQKENI. This CDR3 spans 15 amino acids. DNA for the CDR3: TGTGCCAGCTCACCAATCGTAGCGGGGCACAATGAGCGGTTCTTC. Protein: CASSPIVAGHNERFF.

This clonotype has only a few counts. This chain uses TRBV6-6 with TRBJ1-5, with D perhaps matching TRBD1 (6 bases). CDR3 length: 14 residues. V gave up 6 bases and J gave up 9 bases, with 18 bases separating them. Germline CDR1 reads MNHNY; CDR2 reads SVGAGI (reference sequence). CDR3 amino acids: CASRSPGEVRPQHF. The CDR3 coding sequence is TGTGCCAGCAGATCCCCAGGGGAGGTCCGGCCCCAGCATTTT.

This clonotype has a count of ten or more. This chain links TRBV12-3 or TRBV12-4 with TRBJ1-2, with a tentative D call TRBD1 (5 bases). The CDR3 has 14 amino acids. V shed 5 bases and J shed 11 bases, with 21 bases lying between them. CDR3 nucleotide sequence: TGTGCCAGCAGTCTGACCGGGACCCTGAGGTGGTACACCTTC. Translated, it gives CASSLTGTLRWYTF.

In its sample, this clonotype was seen many times. V and J are TRBV7-9 and TRBJ1-4, with 8 bases lining up with TRBD1. The trim removed 4 bases at V and 7 bases at J, leaving 5 bases unmatched. The CDR3 runs to 14 residues. Germline V lookup: CDR1 SEHNR, CDR2 FQNEAQ (reference sequence). The DNA of the CDR3 is TGTGCCAGCAGCTCCGACAGGGGTGGTGAAAAACTGTTTTTT. Residues: CASSSDRGGEKLFF.

The chain has TRBV5-6 and TRBJ1-3; D possibly corresponds to TRBD1 (6 bases). V lost 4 bases and J 4 bases, leaving 15 bases between the germline ends. The CDR3 runs 15 residues. Germline CDR1 SGHDT, CDR2 YYEEEE. The CDR3 region has the DNA TGTGCCAGCAGCCCCGTGACCGGGACAGGAAACACCATATATTTT. Protein sequence: CASSPVTGTGNTIYF.